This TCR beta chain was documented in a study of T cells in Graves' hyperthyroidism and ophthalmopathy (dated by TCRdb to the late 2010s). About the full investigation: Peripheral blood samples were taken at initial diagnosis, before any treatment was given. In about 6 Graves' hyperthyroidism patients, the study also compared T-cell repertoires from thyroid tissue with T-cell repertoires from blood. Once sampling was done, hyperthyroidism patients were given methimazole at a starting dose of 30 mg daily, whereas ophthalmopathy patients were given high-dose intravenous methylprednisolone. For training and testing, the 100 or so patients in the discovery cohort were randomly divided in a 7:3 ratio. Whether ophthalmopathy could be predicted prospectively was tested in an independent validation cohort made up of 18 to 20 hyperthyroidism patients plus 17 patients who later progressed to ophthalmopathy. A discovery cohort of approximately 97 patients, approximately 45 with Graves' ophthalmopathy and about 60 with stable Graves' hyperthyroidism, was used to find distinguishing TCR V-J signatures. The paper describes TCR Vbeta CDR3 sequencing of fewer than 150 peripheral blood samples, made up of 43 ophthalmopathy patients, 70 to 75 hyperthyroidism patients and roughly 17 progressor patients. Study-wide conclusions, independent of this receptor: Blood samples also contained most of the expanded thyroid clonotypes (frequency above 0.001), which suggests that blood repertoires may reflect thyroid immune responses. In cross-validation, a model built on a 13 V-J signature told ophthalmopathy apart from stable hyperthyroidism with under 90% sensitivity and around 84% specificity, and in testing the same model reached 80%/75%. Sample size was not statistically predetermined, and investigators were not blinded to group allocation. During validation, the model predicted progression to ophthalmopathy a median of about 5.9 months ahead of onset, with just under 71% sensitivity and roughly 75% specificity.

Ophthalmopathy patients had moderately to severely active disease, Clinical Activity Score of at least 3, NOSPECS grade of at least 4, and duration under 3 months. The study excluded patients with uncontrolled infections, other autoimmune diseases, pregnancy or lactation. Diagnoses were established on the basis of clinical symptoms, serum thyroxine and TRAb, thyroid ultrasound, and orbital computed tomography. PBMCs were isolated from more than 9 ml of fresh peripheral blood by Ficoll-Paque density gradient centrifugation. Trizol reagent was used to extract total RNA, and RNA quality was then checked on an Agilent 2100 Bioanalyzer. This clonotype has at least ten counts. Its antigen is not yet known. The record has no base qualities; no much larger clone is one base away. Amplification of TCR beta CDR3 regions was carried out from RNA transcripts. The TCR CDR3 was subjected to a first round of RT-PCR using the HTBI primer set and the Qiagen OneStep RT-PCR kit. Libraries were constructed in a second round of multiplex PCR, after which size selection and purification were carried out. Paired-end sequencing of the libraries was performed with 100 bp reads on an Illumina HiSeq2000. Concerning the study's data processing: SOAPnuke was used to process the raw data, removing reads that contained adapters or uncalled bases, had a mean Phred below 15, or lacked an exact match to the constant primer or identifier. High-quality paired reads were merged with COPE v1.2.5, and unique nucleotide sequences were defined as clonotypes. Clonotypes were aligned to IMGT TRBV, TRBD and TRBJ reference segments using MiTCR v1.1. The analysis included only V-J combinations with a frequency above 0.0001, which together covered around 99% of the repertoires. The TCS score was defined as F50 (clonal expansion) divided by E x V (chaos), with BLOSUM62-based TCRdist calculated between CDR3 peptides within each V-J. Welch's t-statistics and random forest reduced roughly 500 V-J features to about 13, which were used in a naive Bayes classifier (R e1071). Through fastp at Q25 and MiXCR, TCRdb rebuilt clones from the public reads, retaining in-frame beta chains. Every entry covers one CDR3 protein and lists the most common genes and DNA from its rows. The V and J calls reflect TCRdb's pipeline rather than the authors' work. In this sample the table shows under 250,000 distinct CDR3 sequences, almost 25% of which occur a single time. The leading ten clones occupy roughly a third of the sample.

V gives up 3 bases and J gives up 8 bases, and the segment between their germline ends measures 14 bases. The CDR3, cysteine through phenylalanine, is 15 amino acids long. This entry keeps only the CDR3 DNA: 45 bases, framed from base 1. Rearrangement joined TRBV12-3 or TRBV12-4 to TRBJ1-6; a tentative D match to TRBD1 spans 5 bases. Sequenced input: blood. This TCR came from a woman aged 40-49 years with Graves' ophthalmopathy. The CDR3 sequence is CASSLEGRGYSPLHF. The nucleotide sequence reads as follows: TGTGCCAGCAGTTTGGAGGGGCGAGGATATTCACCCCTCCACTTT.